The rows below give T cell receptor beta chains drawn from one sample of a study of cytomegalovirus exposure and HLA in healthy donors. Generated by immunoSEQ multiplex PCR, the TCRdb table keeps only in-frame clones and is missing some. The data show 150,000 to 200,000 clones, with around four fifths seen just once and 9.5% to 10% held by the top ten. Sequencing used PBMCs. These receptors were obtained from a man younger than 30 in good health and CMV-seropositive. The CDR3 runs from the conserved cysteine through the conserved F or W. D genes are given only for firm matches. Clone size is shown for a subset of rows, as once, few, many or a class of expanded clone.

J: TRBJ2-1
size: once
length: 16
D: .
V: TRBV7-9
DNA: TGTGCCAGCAGCCGAGACCGGGACACGGGGCGTAATGAGCAGTTCTTC
CDR3: CASSRDRDTGRNEQFF

J: TRBJ2-2
size: .
length: 18
D: TRBD1
V: TRBV11-2
DNA: TGTGCCAGCAGCCAATTTGGGACAGGGGGCAGGAGCACCGGGGAGCTGTTTTTT
CDR3: CASSQFGTGGRSTGELFF

J: TRBJ2-7
size: .
length: 14
D: TRBD1
V: TRBV27
DNA: TGTGCCAGCAGTTCCCTAGGGGGCCCCTACGAGCAGTACTTC
CDR3: CASSSLGGPYEQYF

J: TRBJ2-5
size: once
length: 15
D: .
V: TRBV7-9
DNA: TGTGCCAGCAGCCTCCCGACAGAAATCAGGGAGACCCAGTACTTC
CDR3: CASSLPTEIRETQYF

J: TRBJ2-1
size: .
length: 18
D: .
V: TRBV5-1
DNA: TGCGCCAGCAGCTCCCCCGGGGACTTCCGAAGCTCCTACAATGAGCAGTTCTTC
CDR3: CASSSPGDFRSSYNEQFF

J: TRBJ2-2
size: .
length: 15
D: TRBD1
V: TRBV5-1
DNA: TGCGCCAGCAGCCCCGGGACAGGGGACACCGGGGAGCTGTTTTTT
CDR3: CASSPGTGDTGELFF

J: TRBJ1-1
size: .
length: 15
D: .
V: TRBV4-1
DNA: TGCGCCAGCAGCCACATACAGGGCCTGAACACTGAAGCTTTCTTT
CDR3: CASSHIQGLNTEAFF

J: TRBJ1-1
size: .
length: 15
D: .
V: TRBV11-2
DNA: TGTGCCAGCAGCTCCGGAGAAGGAGCGAACACTGAAGCTTTCTTT
CDR3: CASSSGEGANTEAFF

J: TRBJ1-1
size: .
length: 16
D: .
V: TRBV6-1
DNA: TGTGCCAGCAGTGAATTTCGGCTCGGGGAGAAGACTGAAGCTTTCTTT
CDR3: CASSEFRLGEKTEAFF

J: TRBJ1-5
size: .
length: 16
D: .
V: TRBV19
DNA: TGTGCCAGTAGTATTGGGCCACCGTATAGCAATCAGCCCCAGCATTTT
CDR3: CASSIGPPYSNQPQHF

J: TRBJ2-7
size: .
length: 16
D: TRBD2
V: TRBV6-5
DNA: TGTGCCAGCAGTTACGCCCAGACTAGCGGGCCCTACGAGCAGTACTTC
CDR3: CASSYAQTSGPYEQYF

J: TRBJ1-5
size: .
length: 15
D: TRBD1
V: TRBV5-8
DNA: TGTGCCAGCAGCTTTGGACAGGCAAGCAATCAGCCCCAGCATTTT
CDR3: CASSFGQASNQPQHF

J: TRBJ2-7
size: .
length: 15
D: .
V: TRBV4-1
DNA: TGCGCCAGCAGCCAAGCCCCGACTGGCTCCTACGAGCAGTACTTC
CDR3: CASSQAPTGSYEQYF

J: TRBJ2-1
size: .
length: 17
D: .
V: TRBV7-2
DNA: TGTGCCAGCAGCTCCCGGCACCGGGACTTAATGTACAATGAGCAGTTCTTC
CDR3: CASSSRHRDLMYNEQFF

J: TRBJ2-6
size: .
length: 15
D: .
V: TRBV28
DNA: TGTGCCAGCAGTTTTCTGGGACTTGGGGCCAACGTCCTGACTTTC
CDR3: CASSFLGLGANVLTF

J: TRBJ2-1
size: .
length: 16
D: TRBD1
V: TRBV19
DNA: TGTGCCAGTAGTATAGTTGCAGGGGGCAAGTTCACTGAGCAGTTCTTC
CDR3: CASSIVAGGKFTEQFF

J: TRBJ1-2
size: .
length: 14
D: TRBD1
V: TRBV2
DNA: TGTGCCAGCAAAGAGTCAGGGGGCGGCTATGGCTACACCTTC
CDR3: CASKESGGGYGYTF

J: TRBJ1-2
size: .
length: 15
D: TRBD1
V: TRBV19
DNA: TGTGCCAGTAGTATCGGACAGGCGATGACCCATGGCTACACCTTC
CDR3: CASSIGQAMTHGYTF

J: TRBJ2-1
size: .
length: 12
D: .
V: TRBV4-2
DNA: TGTGCCAGCAGCCAAGACTTGAATGAGCAGTTCTTC
CDR3: CASSQDLNEQFF

J: TRBJ2-7
size: .
length: 16
D: TRBD2
V: TRBV7-2
DNA: TGTGCCAGCGGGCCGCGTTTAGGCGGGGGTACCTACGAGCAGTACTTC
CDR3: CASGPRLGGGTYEQYF

J: TRBJ2-3
size: .
length: 17
D: TRBD2
V: TRBV18
DNA: TGTGCCAGCCTTCCCCTTAATTGGGGGGGGAGCACAGATACGCAGTATTTT
CDR3: CASLPLNWGGSTDTQYF

J: TRBJ1-1
size: .
length: 14
D: .
V: TRBV9
DNA: TGTGCCAGCAGCGTAGTGACAGGGAACACTGAAGCTTTCTTT
CDR3: CASSVVTGNTEAFF

J: TRBJ1-3
size: .
length: 16
D: .
V: TRBV7-9
DNA: TGTGCCAGCAGCTTCGGGAGGTCCTTCTCTGGAAACACCATATATTTT
CDR3: CASSFGRSFSGNTIYF

J: TRBJ1-1
size: .
length: 14
D: .
V: TRBV7-2
DNA: TGTGCCAGCAGCTTTGGCAGAAAGAACACTGAAGCTTTCTTT
CDR3: CASSFGRKNTEAFF

J: TRBJ2-1
size: .
length: 14
D: TRBD1
V: TRBV28
DNA: TGTGCCAGCAGTTATCCAACAGGGGTAAATGAGCAGTTCTTC
CDR3: CASSYPTGVNEQFF

J: TRBJ1-2
size: .
length: 15
D: TRBD1
V: TRBV10-3
DNA: TGTGCCATCAGTGATACGGGCGGACAGGGCAAACTCGACACCTTC
CDR3: CAISDTGGQGKLDTF

J: TRBJ2-1
size: .
length: 15
D: TRBD2
V: TRBV7-6
DNA: TGTGCCAGCAGCTCAACTAGCGCGTCCAGCGATGAGCAGTTCTTC
CDR3: CASSSTSASSDEQFF

J: TRBJ2-1
size: few
length: 13
D: TRBD2
V: TRBV6-5
DNA: TGTGCCAGCAGGCTAGCGGGAGGCAATGAGCAGTTCTTC
CDR3: CASRLAGGNEQFF

J: TRBJ2-7
size: .
length: 13
D: .
V: TRBV5-6
DNA: TGTGCCAGCAGCTTTGCAGGGCACTACGAGCAGTACTTC
CDR3: CASSFAGHYEQYF

J: TRBJ2-1
size: .
length: 13
D: TRBD1
V: TRBV7-9
DNA: TGTGCCAGCAGCCCCTGGACAGGGGGTGAGCAGTTCTTC
CDR3: CASSPWTGGEQFF

J: TRBJ2-1
size: .
length: 16
D: TRBD2
V: TRBV10-2
DNA: TGCGCCAGCAGTGATTGGGCGGGAGCCTCCTACAATGAGCAGTTCTTC
CDR3: CASSDWAGASYNEQFF

J: TRBJ2-7
size: .
length: 11
D: .
V: TRBV20-1
DNA: TGCAGTGCCAGCGACGGATACGAGCAGTACTTC
CDR3: CSASDGYEQYF

J: TRBJ1-5
size: .
length: 15
D: .
V: TRBV5-1
DNA: TGCGCCAGCAGCTTGGAGGGGGTTAACAATCAGCCCCAGCATTTT
CDR3: CASSLEGVNNQPQHF

J: TRBJ2-5
size: .
length: 16
D: TRBD1
V: TRBV5-1
DNA: TGCGCCAGCCACAGGGGGCTGAGTTCCCAGCAAGAGACCCAGTACTTC
CDR3: CASHRGLSSQQETQYF

J: TRBJ2-3
size: .
length: 13
D: TRBD2
V: TRBV29-1
DNA: TGCAGCGCCCGAAGCGGGAGTGGCGATACGCAGTATTTT
CDR3: CSARSGSGDTQYF

J: TRBJ2-7
size: once
length: 16
D: TRBD1
V: TRBV28
DNA: TGTGCCAGCAGTTTCGCATTCCGGGACAGGGAATTCGAGCAGTACTTC
CDR3: CASSFAFRDREFEQYF

J: TRBJ2-3
size: .
length: 16
D: TRBD2
V: TRBV28
DNA: TGTGCCAGCAGTTTAGCTAGCGGGAGGGCCCGTGATACGCAGTATTTT
CDR3: CASSLASGRARDTQYF

J: TRBJ1-5
size: .
length: 16
D: .
V: TRBV7-9
DNA: TGTGCCAGCAGCTTAGCCAGTCCAGGGGTGTTGCAGCCCCAGCATTTT
CDR3: CASSLASPGVLQPQHF

J: TRBJ2-7
size: .
length: 12
D: .
V: TRBV7-8
DNA: TGTGCCAGCAGCTTTCCGGGTGCCGAGCAGTACTTC
CDR3: CASSFPGAEQYF

J: TRBJ2-1
size: .
length: 16
D: .
V: TRBV4-2
DNA: TGTGCCAGCAGCCAAGAAGAGGTCGGGGGGCTCAATGAGCAGTTCTTC
CDR3: CASSQEEVGGLNEQFF

J: TRBJ2-6
size: .
length: 16
D: .
V: TRBV4-1
DNA: TGCGCCAGCAGCCCTACCGCGAGCTCTGGGGCCAACGCCCTGACTTTC
CDR3: CASSPTASSGANALTF

J: TRBJ2-7
size: .
length: 14
D: TRBD2
V: TRBV10-3
DNA: TGTGCCATCAGTGCGAACGGGAGGGGCTACGAGCAGTACTTC
CDR3: CAISANGRGYEQYF